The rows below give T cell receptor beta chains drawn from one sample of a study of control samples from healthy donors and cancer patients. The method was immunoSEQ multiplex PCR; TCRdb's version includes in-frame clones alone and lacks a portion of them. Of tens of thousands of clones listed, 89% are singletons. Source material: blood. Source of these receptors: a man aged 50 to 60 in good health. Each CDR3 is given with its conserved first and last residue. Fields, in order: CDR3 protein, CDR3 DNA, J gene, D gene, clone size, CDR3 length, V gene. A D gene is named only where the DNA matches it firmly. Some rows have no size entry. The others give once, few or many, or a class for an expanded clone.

CASSSETSSYNEQFF,TGTGCCAGCAGCTCCGAGACTAGCAGCTACAATGAGCAGTTCTTC,TRBJ2-1,TRBD2,once,15,TRBV9
CASATPEGTQYF,TGTGCCAGCGCCACCCCGGAGGGTACGCAGTATTTT,TRBJ2-3,NA,NA,12,TRBV6-4
CASSQAWTGGETQYF,TGTGCCAGCAGCCAAGCCTGGACTGGCGGGGAGACCCAGTACTTC,TRBJ2-5,NA,NA,15,TRBV3-1/TRBV3-2
CASSLEGNDYQPQHF,TGTGCCAGCAGCTTAGAGGGAAATGATTATCAGCCCCAGCATTTT,TRBJ1-5,NA,medium-sized,15,TRBV7-8
CASSPYGGTGELFF,TGTGCCAGCAGTCCTTACGGGGGCACCGGGGAGCTGTTTTTT,TRBJ2-2,NA,NA,14,TRBV6-5
CATSRDLATSNF,TGTGCCACCAGCAGAGATTTGGCCACCTCTAACTTC,TRBJ2-4,NA,NA,12,TRBV15
CASDYRGTQYF,TGTGCCAGCGACTATCGGGGCACGCAGTATTTT,TRBJ2-3,NA,NA,11,TRBV11-2
CASGQGAPGEQYF,TGTGCCAGTGGACAGGGGGCCCCCGGGGAGCAGTACTTC,TRBJ2-7,TRBD1,NA,13,TRBV19
CARSLGGGGLGEQFF,TGTGCCAGAAGCTTGGGAGGGGGAGGTCTAGGTGAGCAGTTCTTC,TRBJ2-1,NA,once,15,TRBV5-3
CASSFITGELFF,TGTGCCAGCAGTTTCATCACCGGGGAGCTGTTTTTT,TRBJ2-2,NA,NA,12,TRBV27
CAWVTRTGGHSYEQYF,TGTGCCTGGGTAACGCGGACAGGGGGCCACTCCTACGAGCAGTACTTC,TRBJ2-7,TRBD1,NA,16,TRBV30
CASTLRGGVNTGELFF,TGTGCCAGCACCCTAAGAGGGGGAGTTAACACCGGGGAGCTGTTTTTT,TRBJ2-2,NA,NA,16,TRBV4-2
CASSLYGPQGRGYTF,TGTGCCAGCAGCCTTTACGGGCCACAGGGGAGGGGCTACACCTTC,TRBJ1-2,TRBD1,NA,15,TRBV5-4
CSVTGRGGGELFF,TGCAGCGTGACAGGCCGTGGAGGCGGGGAGCTGTTTTTT,TRBJ2-2,NA,NA,13,TRBV29-1
CASSRLAGGQIPGANVLTF,TGTGCCAGCAGCCGACTAGCGGGGGGGCAGATCCCTGGGGCCAACGTCCTGACTTTC,TRBJ2-6,TRBD2,NA,19,TRBV7-8
CASSARQNTGELFF,TGTGCCAGCAGTGCGCGACAGAACACCGGGGAGCTGTTTTTT,TRBJ2-2,NA,NA,14,TRBV6-6
CAQSQNRGRGNTIYF,TGTGCTCAGTCCCAAAACAGGGGGCGCGGGAACACCATATATTTT,TRBJ1-3,TRBD1,NA,15,TRBV12-5
CATRDSLGNQPQHF,TGTGCCACCAGGGATTCCCTTGGGAATCAGCCCCAGCATTTT,TRBJ1-5,NA,NA,14,TRBV15
CAISEDRDIAEAFF,TGTGCCATCAGTGAGGACAGGGATATCGCTGAAGCTTTCTTT,TRBJ1-1,TRBD1,NA,14,TRBV10-3
CASSIGGAIYNEQFF,TGTGCCAGTAGTATAGGGGGGGCAATCTACAATGAGCAGTTCTTC,TRBJ2-1,NA,NA,15,TRBV19
CASGPGQAGEAFF,TGTGCTAGTGGTCCGGGACAGGCAGGCGAAGCTTTCTTT,TRBJ1-1,TRBD1,NA,13,TRBV12-5
CASSRFTGTETPSGNTIYF,TGTGCCAGCAGCAGATTTACCGGGACAGAGACGCCCTCTGGAAACACCATATATTTT,TRBJ1-3,TRBD1,NA,19,TRBV5-5
CASSLIPSGTDTQYF,TGTGCCAGCAGCTTGATCCCCTCCGGCACAGATACGCAGTATTTT,TRBJ2-3,NA,NA,15,TRBV5-4
CASSYRGIREQYF,TGCGCCAGCAGCTACAGGGGAATTAGGGAGCAGTACTTC,TRBJ2-7,TRBD1,medium-sized,13,TRBV5-1
CASSLGRVGGVGEQYF,TGTGCCAGCAGCTTAGGGAGGGTGGGAGGAGTCGGCGAGCAGTACTTC,TRBJ2-7,TRBD2,NA,16,TRBV7-3
CASSKAIGDRAYEQYF,TGTGCCAGCAGCAAAGCTATTGGGGACAGGGCCTACGAGCAGTACTTC,TRBJ2-7,NA,NA,16,TRBV21-1
CAWSGGGNTIYF,TGTGCCTGGAGTGGAGGTGGAAACACCATATATTTT,TRBJ1-3,NA,NA,12,TRBV30
CASRLGGELFF,TGTGCCAGCAGGCTAGGGGGGGAGCTGTTTTTT,TRBJ2-2,NA,NA,11,TRBV2
CASSYDPGTNYGYTF,TGTGCCAGCAGTTACGATCCGGGGACTAACTATGGCTACACCTTC,TRBJ1-2,NA,NA,15,TRBV6-5
CASSRGEGNTGELFF,TGTGCCAGTAGCCGGGGCGAGGGGAACACCGGGGAGCTGTTTTTT,TRBJ2-2,NA,NA,15,TRBV19
CASSEWGANVLTF,TGTGCCAGCAGTGAATGGGGGGCCAACGTCCTGACTTTC,TRBJ2-6,NA,NA,13,TRBV6-1
CASSQARRTGDIRYNEQFF,TGTGCCAGCAGCCAAGCCCGGCGGACAGGGGACATTCGATACAATGAGCAGTTCTTC,TRBJ2-1,TRBD1,NA,19,TRBV3-1/TRBV3-2
CASSYGTGPAKNIQYF,TGTGCCAGCAGTTACGGGACAGGGCCAGCCAAAAACATTCAGTACTTC,TRBJ2-4,TRBD1,NA,16,TRBV6-6
CSVRTGATEAFF,TGCAGCGTAAGGACAGGGGCCACTGAAGCTTTCTTT,TRBJ1-1,TRBD1,NA,12,TRBV29-1
CSARLAYEQYF,TGCAGTGCTAGACTCGCCTACGAGCAGTACTTC,TRBJ2-7,NA,NA,11,TRBV20-1
CASSQNGAQDRGQYF,TGCGCCAGCAGCCAAAATGGGGCCCAGGACAGGGGTCAGTACTTC,TRBJ2-7,TRBD1,NA,15,TRBV4-1
CASSQPGVGTEAFF,TGTGCCAGCAGCCAACCGGGGGTTGGCACTGAAGCTTTCTTT,TRBJ1-1,NA,NA,14,TRBV3-1/TRBV3-2
CSVAQGAGSTEAFF,NA,TRBJ1-1,NA,NA,14,TRBV29-1
CASSFGGELFF,TGTGCCAGCAGTTTTGGCGGGGAGCTGTTTTTT,TRBJ2-2,NA,NA,11,TRBV2
CASSLGPWTDTQYF,TGTGCCAGCAGCCTGGGGCCCTGGACCGATACGCAGTATTTT,TRBJ2-3,NA,NA,14,TRBV3-1/TRBV3-2
CASSYSNSRSYNEQFF,TGTGCCAGCAGTTACTCGAACAGTCGCTCCTACAATGAGCAGTTCTTC,TRBJ2-1,NA,NA,16,TRBV6-5
CASSTTGANWNTEAFF,TGTGCCAGCAGCACGACAGGGGCCAATTGGAACACTGAAGCTTTCTTT,TRBJ1-1,TRBD1,NA,16,TRBV11-1
CASSFWDSPLHF,TGTGCCAGCAGCTTTTGGGATTCACCCCTCCACTTT,TRBJ1-6,NA,NA,12,TRBV7-8
CASRSTGGWTEAFF,TGCGCCAGCAGGTCAACAGGGGGTTGGACTGAAGCTTTCTTT,TRBJ1-1,TRBD1,NA,14,TRBV4-1
CATSDWGSSYNEQFF,TGTGCCACCAGTGATTGGGGGAGCTCCTACAATGAGCAGTTCTTC,TRBJ2-1,NA,NA,15,TRBV24-1
CASSRGGPPYEQYF,TGTGCCAGTAGTCGGGGGGGGCCCCCCTACGAGCAGTACTTC,TRBJ2-7,TRBD2,NA,14,TRBV19
CASMIGQGNTEAFF,TGTGCCAGCATGATCGGACAGGGGAACACTGAAGCTTTCTTT,TRBJ1-1,TRBD1,NA,14,TRBV11-3
CASSLVGRGVWEQYF,TGTGCCAGCAGCTTAGTCGGCAGGGGCGTGTGGGAGCAGTACTTC,TRBJ2-7,NA,NA,15,TRBV7-2
CASSLDSAGGAQYF,TGTGCCAGCAGCTTAGACTCCGCCGGAGGGGCCCAGTACTTC,TRBJ2-5,NA,NA,14,TRBV7-2
CAWRPGPGGEKLFF,TGTGCCTGGAGGCCGGGCCCTGGCGGTGAAAAACTGTTTTTT,TRBJ1-4,NA,NA,14,TRBV30
CASSHRAQGNTIYF,TGTGCCAGCAGCCACCGGGCCCAGGGAAACACCATATATTTT,TRBJ1-3,NA,NA,14,TRBV5-6
CASRGDRAVNTEAFF,TGTGCCAGCAGGGGGGACAGGGCTGTGAACACTGAAGCTTTCTTT,TRBJ1-1,TRBD1,NA,15,TRBV6-5
CASSFFGDEAFF,TGCGCCAGCAGCTTCTTCGGGGATGAAGCTTTCTTT,TRBJ1-1,NA,once,12,TRBV5-1
CASSYSRWDGANVLTF,TGTGCCAGCAGTTACTCGAGATGGGATGGGGCCAACGTCCTGACTTTC,TRBJ2-6,NA,NA,16,TRBV6-6
CASRPYGEHYEQYF,TGTGCCAGTAGACCCTACGGAGAGCACTACGAGCAGTACTTC,TRBJ2-7,NA,NA,14,TRBV19
CASSLGGWANEKLFF,TGTGCCAGCAGCTTAGGGGGTTGGGCTAATGAAAAACTGTTTTTT,TRBJ1-4,NA,few,15,TRBV7-2
CAGRAGGQVEQFF,TGTGCCGGGCGAGCGGGGGGCCAGGTCGAGCAGTTCTTC,TRBJ2-1,TRBD2,once,13,TRBV12-3/TRBV12-4
CASSSPQLGEKLFF,TGCGCCAGCAGCTCCCCGCAACTAGGTGAAAAACTGTTTTTT,TRBJ1-4,NA,NA,14,TRBV5-1
CASSFRAGANQGSTGELFF,TGTGCCAGCAGCTTTCGAGCGGGGGCTAACCAGGGGAGCACCGGGGAGCTGTTTTTT,TRBJ2-2,TRBD2,NA,19,TRBV7-8
CASSSGPPPGTQYF,TGTGCCAGCAGTTCAGGCCCCCCACCAGGCACGCAGTATTTT,TRBJ2-3,NA,NA,14,TRBV6-5